This TCR beta chain was sequenced during a study of spatial heterogeneity in lung cancer. Study-level findings and limits: Within tumors, counts of expanded alpha and beta TCRs tracked tumor mutation counts.

This clonotype showed up many times. Its antigen is as yet unknown. TCRdb called the 5' RACE reads again in MiXCR, with one record for every CDR3 protein. The data hold more than 15,000 distinct CDR3 sequences, with 6.2% observed a single time. Described time point: sample taken at primary tumor resection. Sequencing used lung tumor tissue, obtained at surgery. The origin of this receptor is a male donor with early-stage non-small cell lung cancer.

This chain's CDR3 is CASSRDTYEQYF. The CDR3 nucleotides read TGTGCCAGCAGCCGGGACACCTACGAGCAGTACTTC. This chain links TRBV7-2 with TRBJ2-7; tentative D call: TRBD1 (6 bases). V was pared by 5 bases and J by 2 bases, with 7 bases between. In germline, CDR1 is SGHTA, CDR2 FQGNSA. The CDR3 is 12 residues long.